The 5 T cell receptor beta chains presented below share a single source sample, sequenced in a study of coeliac disease. Repertoires were generated with immunoSEQ multiplex PCR, while TCRdb's copy carries only in-frame clones and drops some. The sample carries roughly 960 clones, 45% to 60% recorded once. The sample comprised lamina propria lymphocytes from the gut. Every receptor here comes from a woman aged 50 to 60 with celiac disease on a gluten-free diet.

This clone was observed a handful of times. The rearrangement uses TRBV6-4 and TRBJ2-2; D might be TRBD2 (5 bases). The CDR3 consists of 19 residues. Germline lookup yields CDR1 MRHNA and CDR2 SNTAGT. Trimming left V 2 bases short and J 2 bases short, with 21 bases between. CDR3 sequence: CASSDPGCRIRINTGELFF. CDR3 sequence (DNA): TGTGCCAGCAGTGACCCGGGATGCCGGATCAGAATTAACACCGGGGAGCTGTTTTTT.

This clone has only a few counts. The V gene is TRBV27, the J gene TRBJ2-1, with D possibly matching TRBD2 (7 bases). Germline CDR1 and CDR2: MNHEY and SMNVEV (reference sequence). Trimming shortened V by 1 base and J by 8 bases, and 15 bases separated the two germline ends. The CDR3 is made up of 15 amino acids. CDR3 DNA sequence: TGTGCCAGCAGTTTATTCGGGGGGCCGGGGGATGAGCAGTTCTTC. It encodes CASSLFGGPGDEQFF.

This clone was observed a handful of times. The chain joins TRBV28 to TRBJ1-2; 11 nucleotides align to TRBD1. CDR3 length equals 16 residues. Trimming at V came to 6 bases and at J to 7 bases, leaving 13 bases not matched to a gene. Germline CDR1 MDHEN, CDR2 SYDVKM. In DNA form, the CDR3 reads TGTGCCAGCAGCTCCGAATGGACAGGGGGCTGGGTTGGCTACACCTTC. It translates to CASSSEWTGGWVGYTF.

The V and J genes are TRBV5-4 and TRBJ1-6; weak D call: TRBD1 (6 bases). The CDR3 loop spans 15 amino acids. CDR1 and CDR2 (germline): SGHNT, YYREEE (reference sequence). With 0 bases removed from V and 9 bases from J, the gap between germline ends came to 13 bases. DNA of the CDR3: TGTGCCAGCAGCTTGGAGGGGGGAGGGGGTTCACCCCTCCACTTT. This gives the protein CASSLEGGGGSPLHF.

The J gene is TRBJ1-2, the V gene TRBV7-9; D is possibly TRBD1 (5 bases). Germline CDR1 is SEHNR and CDR2 is FQNEAQ (reference sequence). Trimming shortened V by 1 base and J by 0 bases, and 12 bases separated the two germline ends. CDR3 length equals 16 residues. The DNA of the CDR3 is TGTGCCAGCAGCTTAGGGTCCGCGGGGGCTAACTATGGCTACACCTTC. As protein: CASSLGSAGANYGYTF.